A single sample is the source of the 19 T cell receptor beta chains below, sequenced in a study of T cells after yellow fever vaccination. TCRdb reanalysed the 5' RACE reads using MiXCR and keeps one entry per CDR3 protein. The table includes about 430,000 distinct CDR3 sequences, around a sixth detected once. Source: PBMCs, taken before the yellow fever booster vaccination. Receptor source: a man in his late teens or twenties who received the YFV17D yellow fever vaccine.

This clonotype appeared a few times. Written as DNA, the CDR3 is TGTGCCAGCACGGGGTTATACAATGAGCAGTTCTTC. Its protein is CASTGLYNEQFF. The chain links TRBV2 to TRBJ2-1; D might be TRBD2 (5 bases). Germline CDR1 is SNHLY and CDR2 is FYNNEI. The V end lost 7 bases, the J end lost 4 bases, and 8 bases lay between the germline ends. The CDR3 extends over 12 amino acids.

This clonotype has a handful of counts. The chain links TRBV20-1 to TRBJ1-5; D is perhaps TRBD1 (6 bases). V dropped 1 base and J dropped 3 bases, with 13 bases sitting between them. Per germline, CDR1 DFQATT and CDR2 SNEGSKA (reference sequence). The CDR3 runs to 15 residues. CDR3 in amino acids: CSARVQGRFNQPQHF. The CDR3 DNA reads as TGCAGTGCTAGAGTCCAGGGGCGGTTCAATCAGCCCCAGCATTTT.

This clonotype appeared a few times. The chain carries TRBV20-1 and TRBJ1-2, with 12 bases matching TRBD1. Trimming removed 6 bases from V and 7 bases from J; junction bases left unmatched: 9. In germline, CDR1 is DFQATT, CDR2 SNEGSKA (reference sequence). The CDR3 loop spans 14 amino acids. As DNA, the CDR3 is TGCAGTGCGTTAACCGGGACAGGGGGCTCTGGCTACACCTTC. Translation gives CSALTGTGGSGYTF.

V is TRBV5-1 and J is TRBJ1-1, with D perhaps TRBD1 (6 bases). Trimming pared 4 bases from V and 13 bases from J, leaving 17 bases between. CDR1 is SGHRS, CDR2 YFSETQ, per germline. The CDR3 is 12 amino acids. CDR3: CASSTFRGRLFF. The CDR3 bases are TGCGCCAGCAGCACCTTCCGGGGGCGACTTTTCTTT.

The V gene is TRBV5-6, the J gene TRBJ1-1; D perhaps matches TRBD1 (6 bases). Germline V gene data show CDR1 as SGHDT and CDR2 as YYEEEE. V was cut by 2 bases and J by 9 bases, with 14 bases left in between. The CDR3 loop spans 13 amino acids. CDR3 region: CASSLGGVEQAFF. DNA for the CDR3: TGTGCCAGCAGCTTAGGGGGGGTAGAGCAAGCTTTCTTT.

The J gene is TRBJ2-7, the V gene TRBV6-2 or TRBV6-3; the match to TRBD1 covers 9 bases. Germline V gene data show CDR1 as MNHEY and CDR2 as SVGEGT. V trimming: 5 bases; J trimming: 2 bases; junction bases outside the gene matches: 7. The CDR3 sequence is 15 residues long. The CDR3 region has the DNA TGTGCCAGCAGTAGAGGACAGGGGAAAACCTACGAGCAGTACTTC. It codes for CASSRGQGKTYEQYF.

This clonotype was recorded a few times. The CDR3 sequence is CASSEGNYEQYF. The DNA of the CDR3 is TGTGCCAGCAGTGAAGGAAACTACGAGCAGTACTTC. J is TRBJ2-7 and V is TRBV6-1, with no clear D. The V end lost 1 base, the J end lost 3 bases, and 4 bases lay between the germline ends. CDR3 length: 12 amino acids. Germline V lookup: CDR1 MNHNS, CDR2 SASEGT.

The CDR3 sequence is CASMGLNTGELFF. The CDR3 DNA sequence: TGTGCCAGCATGGGGTTGAACACCGGGGAGCTGTTTTTT. The chain joins TRBV27 to TRBJ2-2; unclear D gene. CDR1 MNHEY and CDR2 SMNVEV come from the germline V gene (reference sequence). This CDR3 is built from 13 residues. The V and J ends lost 7 bases and 1 base respectively, with 7 bases between them.

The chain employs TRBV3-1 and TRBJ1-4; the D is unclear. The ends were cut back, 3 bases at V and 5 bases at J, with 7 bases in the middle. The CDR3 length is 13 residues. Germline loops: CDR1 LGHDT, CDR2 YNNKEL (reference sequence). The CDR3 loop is CASSQRQNEKLFF. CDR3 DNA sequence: TGTGCCAGCAGCCAGCGTCAGAATGAAAAACTGTTTTTT. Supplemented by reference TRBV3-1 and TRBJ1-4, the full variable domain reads DTAVSQTPKYLVTQMGNDKSIKCEQNLGHDTMYWYKQDSKKFLKIMFSYNNKELIINETVPNRFSPKSPDKAHLNLHINSLELGDSAVYFCASSQRQNEKLFFGSGTQLSVL.

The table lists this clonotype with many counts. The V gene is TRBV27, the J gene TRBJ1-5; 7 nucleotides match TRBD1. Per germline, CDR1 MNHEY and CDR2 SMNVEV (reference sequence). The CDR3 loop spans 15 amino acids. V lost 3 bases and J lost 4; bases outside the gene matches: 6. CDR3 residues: CASSFTPTGNQPQHF. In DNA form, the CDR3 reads TGTGCCAGCAGTTTCACGCCGACAGGGAATCAGCCCCAGCATTTT.

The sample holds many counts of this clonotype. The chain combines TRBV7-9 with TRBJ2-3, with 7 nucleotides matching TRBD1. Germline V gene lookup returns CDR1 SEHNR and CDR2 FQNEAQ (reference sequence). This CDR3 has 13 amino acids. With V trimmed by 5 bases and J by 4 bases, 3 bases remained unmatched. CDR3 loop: CASSPRGPDTQYF. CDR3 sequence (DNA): TGTGCCAGCAGCCCTAGGGGGCCAGATACGCAGTATTTT.

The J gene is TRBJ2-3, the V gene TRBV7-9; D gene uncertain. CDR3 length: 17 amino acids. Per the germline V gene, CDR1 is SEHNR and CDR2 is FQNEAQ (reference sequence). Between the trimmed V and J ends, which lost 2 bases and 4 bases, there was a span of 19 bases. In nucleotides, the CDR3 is TGTGCCAGCAGCTTACGAGCTGAACTCCGTCGATCAGATACGCAGTATTTT. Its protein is CASSLRAELRRSDTQYF.

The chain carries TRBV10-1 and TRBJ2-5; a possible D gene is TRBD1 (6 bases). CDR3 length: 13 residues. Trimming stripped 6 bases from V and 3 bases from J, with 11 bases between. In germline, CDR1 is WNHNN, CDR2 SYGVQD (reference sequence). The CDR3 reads CASSKRTEETQYF. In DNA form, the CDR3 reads TGCGCCAGCAGCAAGCGGACAGAAGAGACCCAGTACTTC.

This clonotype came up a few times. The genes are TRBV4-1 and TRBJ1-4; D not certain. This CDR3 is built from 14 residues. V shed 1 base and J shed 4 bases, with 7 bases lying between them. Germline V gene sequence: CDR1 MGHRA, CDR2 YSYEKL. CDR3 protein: CASSQVQDNEKLFF. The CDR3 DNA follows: TGCGCCAGCAGCCAAGTACAAGATAATGAAAAACTGTTTTTT.

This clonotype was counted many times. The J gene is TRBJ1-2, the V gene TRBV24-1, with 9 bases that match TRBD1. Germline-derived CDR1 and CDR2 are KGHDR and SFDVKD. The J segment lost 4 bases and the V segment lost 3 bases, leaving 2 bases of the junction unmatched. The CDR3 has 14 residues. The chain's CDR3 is CATSDRDRAYGYTF. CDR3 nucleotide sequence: TGTGCCACCAGTGATCGGGACAGGGCCTATGGCTACACCTTC.

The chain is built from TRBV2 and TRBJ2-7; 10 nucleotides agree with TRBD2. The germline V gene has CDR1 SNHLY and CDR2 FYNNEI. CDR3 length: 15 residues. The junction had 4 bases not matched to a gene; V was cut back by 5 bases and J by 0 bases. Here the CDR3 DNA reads TGTGCCAGCAGTCCACTAGCGGGGAGCTCCTACGAGCAGTACTTC. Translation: CASSPLAGSSYEQYF.

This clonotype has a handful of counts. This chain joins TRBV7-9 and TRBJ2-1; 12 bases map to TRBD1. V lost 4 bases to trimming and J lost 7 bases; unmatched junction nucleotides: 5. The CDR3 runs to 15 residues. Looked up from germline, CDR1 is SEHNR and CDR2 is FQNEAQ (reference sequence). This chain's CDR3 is CASSSGQGAKNEQFF. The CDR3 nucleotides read TGTGCCAGCAGCTCGGGACAGGGGGCTAAGAATGAGCAGTTCTTC. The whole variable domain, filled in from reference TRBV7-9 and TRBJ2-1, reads DTGVSQNPRHKITKRGQNVTFRCDPISEHNRLYWYRQTLGQGPEFLTYFQNEAQLEKSRLLSDRFSAERPKGSFSTLEIQRTEQGDSAMYLCASSSGQGAKNEQFFGPGTRLTVL.

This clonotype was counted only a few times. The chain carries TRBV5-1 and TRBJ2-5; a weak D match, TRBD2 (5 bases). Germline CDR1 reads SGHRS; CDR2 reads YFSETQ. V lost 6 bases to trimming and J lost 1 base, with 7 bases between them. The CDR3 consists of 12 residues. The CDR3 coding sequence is TGCGCCAGCAAGGACTTCCAAGAGACCCAGTACTTC. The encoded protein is CASKDFQETQYF. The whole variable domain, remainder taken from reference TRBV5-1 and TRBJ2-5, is KAGVTQTPRYLIKTRGQQVTLSCSPISGHRSVSWYQQTPGQGLQFLFEYFSETQRNKGNFPGRFSGRQFSNSRSEMNVSTLELGDSALYLCASKDFQETQYFGPGTRLLVL.

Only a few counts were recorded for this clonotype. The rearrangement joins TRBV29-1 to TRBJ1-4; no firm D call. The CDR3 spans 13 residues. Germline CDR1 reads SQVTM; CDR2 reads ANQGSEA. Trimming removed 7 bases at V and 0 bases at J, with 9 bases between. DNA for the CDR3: TGCAGCGCTCAGTCAGCAACTAATGAAAAACTGTTTTTT. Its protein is CSAQSATNEKLFF.